What follows are 21 T cell receptor beta chains derived from one specimen sequenced in a study of tumor-infiltrating lymphocytes in primary liver carcinoma. Starting material of 400 to 600 ng total RNA yielded TCR beta cDNA via a constant-region primer. Slightly modified ARM-PCR served as the procedure for the TCR beta libraries. These libraries came from three rounds of nested multiplex PCR. Each of the first two PCR rounds ran roughly 9 cycles with TRBV1-TRBV30 forward and C-beta reverse primers. TCRdb processed the multiplex PCR reads anew with MiXCR; each CDR3 protein has one entry. The sample carries approximately 110,000 distinct CDR3 sequences, 64% recorded once. The source material, roughly 18-30 mg of unsorted bulk tissue, was used to co-extract RNA and DNA. Sequenced sample: liver tumor tissue from sampling region 3. The subset: tumor region T3, left-lateral pole. The source is a woman aged 60-75 years with primary liver carcinoma and hepatitis B virus infection.

J is TRBJ2-7 and V is TRBV11-2, with a possible D match to TRBD1 (5 bases). Trimming removed 3 bases at V and 6 bases at J, with 12 bases between. Germline CDR1 is SGHAT and CDR2 is FQNNGV. CDR3 length equals 13 residues. This CDR3 reads CASSLGHDSEQYF. DNA for the CDR3: TGTGCCAGCAGCTTGGGTCATGACAGCGAGCAGTACTTC.

For this clonotype: This CDR3 fails to terminate in the conserved phenylalanine or tryptophan, so it likely reflects a read error. The DNA is omitted, as the CDR3 cannot be located on it reliably, and the CDR3 follows TCRdb's listing. This chain links TRBV10-3 with TRBJ1-6; TRBD1, as called in the table, went unchecked against the DNA. A total of 16 residues make up the CDR3, ends included. The germline gives CDR1 ENHRY, CDR2 SYGVKD. Here the CDR3 reads CAISESNTGSGSPFHS.

As regards this clonotype: One junction end disagrees with the germline gene, perhaps due to a read error. The chain links TRBV30 to TRBJ2-1, with 11 bases fitting TRBD2. Germline values: CDR1 GTSNPN, CDR2 SVGIG (reference sequence). CDR3 size: 15 residues. The CDR3 is CAWTVGTSGYNVQFF. CDR3 nucleotides: TGTGCCTGGACGGTCGGGACTAGCGGTTACAATGTGCAGTTCTTC.

Turning to this clonotype: A read error may explain this, as a much larger clone is one base away. Written as DNA, the CDR3 is TGTGCCAGCAGCATCCCCGGGACAGGGGGCGAGAATGAGCAGTTCTTC. Amino acids: CASSIPGTGGENEQFF. This rearrangement joins TRBV7-9 to TRBJ2-1; 12 positions match TRBD1. Germline V gene sequence: CDR1 SEHNR, CDR2 FQNEAQ (reference sequence). The CDR3 spans 16 residues. The V gene end was trimmed by 5 bases and the J gene end by 7 bases; junction bases not matched to a gene: 9.

Regarding this clonotype: At one boundary the junction diverges from the germline segment, which might be a read error. The CDR3 spells CASGMRLAMGNKQFF. CDR3 DNA sequence: TGTGCCAGCGGCATGAGACTAGCGATGGGCAATAAGCAGTTCTTC. This chain joins TRBV11-2 and TRBJ2-1, with TRBD2 matching 8 bases. Germline V gene sequence: CDR1 SGHAT, CDR2 FQNNGV. This CDR3 has 15 residues.

This clonotype appeared a few times. A read error may explain this, as a much larger clone is one base away. V and J are TRBV29-1 and TRBJ2-5; D gene unclear. Germline V lookup: CDR1 SQVTM, CDR2 ANQGSEA. The CDR3 extends over 12 amino acids. The V and J ends lost 4 bases and 5 bases respectively, with 11 bases between them. CDR3 sequence (DNA): TGCAGCGTTGCCCCCGGAAGCGAGACCCAGTACTTC. Its translation is CSVAPGSETQYF. Combining the CDR3 with reference TRBV29-1 and TRBJ2-5 gives the whole variable domain SAVISQKPSRDICQRGTSLTIQCQVDSQVTMMFWYRQQPGQSLTLIATANQGSEATYESGFVIDKFPISRPNLTFSTLTVSNMSPEDSSIYLCSVAPGSETQYFGPGTRLLVL.

V gene TRBV7-9 combines with J gene TRBJ2-3; no clear D gene. V was trimmed by 2 bases and J by 2 bases, leaving 11 bases between them. CDR1 and CDR2 (germline): SEHNR, FQNEAQ (reference sequence). The CDR3 consists of 15 residues. DNA for the CDR3: TGTGCCAGCAGCTTAATTACTGCACTCACAGATACGCAGTATTTT. This sequence encodes CASSLITALTDTQYF.

About this clonotype itself: One end of the junction does not line up with germline, which may come from a read error. The genes are TRBV11-3 and TRBJ2-1; D might be TRBD2 (5 bases). Germline V lookup: CDR1 SGHNT, CDR2 YENEEA. The CDR3 extends over 17 amino acids. DNA for the CDR3: TGTGCCAGCAGCCTAGGGCTCGGCGGGCTTTCCTACGATGAGCAGTTCTTC. Translating it yields CASSLGLGGLSYDEQFF.

The table lists this clonotype with a few counts. The chain uses TRBV30 and TRBJ1-2; 10 bases match TRBD1. Germline loops: CDR1 GTSNPN, CDR2 SVGIG (reference sequence). This CDR3 region has 15 residues. The V gene end was trimmed by 3 bases and the J gene end by 4 bases; junction bases not matched to a gene: 8. The CDR3 protein is CAWRKTGGLGYGYTF. The DNA of the CDR3 is TGTGCCTGGAGGAAGACAGGGGGCTTGGGCTATGGCTACACCTTC. The entire variable domain, with the rest obtained from reference TRBV30 and TRBJ1-2, is as follows: SQTIHQWPATLVQPVGSPLSLECTVEGTSNPNLYWYRQAAGRGLQLLFYSVGIGQISSEVPQNLSASRPQDRQFILSSKKLLLSDSGFYLCAWRKTGGLGYGYTFGSGTRLTVV.

In this sample, this clonotype turned up many times. This chain uses TRBV13 with TRBJ2-2, with 8 positions matching TRBD1. V lost 3 bases and J lost 5; bases outside the gene matches: 5. In germline, CDR1 is PRHDT, CDR2 FYEKMQ (reference sequence). CDR3 length: 15 residues. In DNA form, the CDR3 reads TGTGCCAGCAGCTTTGGACAGGGTGGGACCGGGGAGCTGTTTTTT. Protein product: CASSFGQGGTGELFF. The complete variable domain, with remaining parts taken from reference TRBV13 and TRBJ2-2, reads AAGVIQSPRHLIKEKRETATLKCYPIPRHDTVYWYQQGPGQDPQFLISFYEKMQSDKGSIPDRFSAQQFSDYHSELNMSSLELGDSALYFCASSFGQGGTGELFFGEGSRLTVL.

This clonotype has a count of ten or more. The rearrangement joins TRBV4-1 to TRBJ2-6, with 7 bases fitting TRBD1. The germline gives CDR1 MGHRA, CDR2 YSYEKL. Trimming removed 4 bases from V and 2 bases from J; junction bases left unmatched: 2. This CDR3 comprises 15 residues. The CDR3 loop is CASSPGTAGANVLTF. The CDR3 bases are TGCGCCAGCAGCCCGGGGACAGCTGGGGCCAACGTCCTGACTTTC.

Concerning this clonotype: One end of the junction is discordant with germline, which a read error may explain. The chain couples TRBV15 to TRBJ2-1; 8 bases agree with TRBD2. CDR1 LNHNV and CDR2 YYDKDF come from the germline V gene (reference sequence). CDR3 length: 15 amino acids. In DNA, the CDR3 is TGTGCCACCAGCAGAGCGGGAGGGGACTACAATGAGCGGTTCTTC. Amino acids: CATSRAGGDYNERFF. The complete variable domain, with remaining parts taken from reference TRBV15 and TRBJ2-1, reads DAMVIQNPRYQVTQFGKPVTLSCSQTLNHNVMYWYQQKSSQAPKLLFHYYDKDFNNEADTPDNFQSRRPNTSFCFLDIRSPGLGDTAMYLCATSRAGGDYNERFFGPGTRLTVL.

Comment on this clonotype: At one end the junction does not follow the germline gene, possibly because of a read error. The rearrangement uses TRBV11-1 and TRBJ2-7, with D possibly TRBD1 on 5 matching bases. Germline values: CDR1 SGHAT, CDR2 FQDESV (reference sequence). This CDR3 contains 15 residues. The CDR3 loop reads CASSFGQSVTYEQYF. For the CDR3, the DNA is TGTGCCAGCAGCTTTGGACAATCCGTAACCTACGAGCAGTATTTC.

This clonotype was detected ten times or more. The genes are TRBV29-1 and TRBJ2-2; D uncertain. CDR1 and CDR2 (germline): SQVTM, ANQGSEA. V was cut by 4 bases and J by 1 base, with 7 bases left in between. The CDR3 length is 13 residues. DNA for the CDR3: TGCAGCGTTGTGAGCCAGAACACCGGGGAGCTGTTTTTT. Its translation is CSVVSQNTGELFF.

This clonotype appeared a single time. Sequence at one end of the junction differs from germline and may be a read error. The chain carries TRBV11-1 and TRBJ2-2; maybe TRBD2 (5 bases). The CDR3 has 13 amino acids. The germline CDR1 and CDR2 sequences are SGHAT and FQDESV (reference sequence). The CDR3 reads CASQREDTGEMFF. CDR3 bases: TGTGCCAGCCAAAGGGAAGATACCGGGGAGATGTTTTTT.

This clonotype is judged medium-sized. The chain employs TRBV11-1 and TRBJ2-2; D ambiguous. CDR1 and CDR2 (germline): SGHAT, FQDESV (reference sequence). Trimming removed 3 bases from V and 6 bases from J, with 5 bases in between. CDR3 length: 12 amino acids. The CDR3 DNA is TGTGCCAGCAGCTTCGGAGCCGGGGAGCTGTTTTTT. Protein sequence: CASSFGAGELFF.

A note on this clonotype: A much larger clonotype is one base distant, so this may be a read error. The chain uses TRBV28 and TRBJ1-1, with TRBD1 as a possible D gene (5 bases). CDR3 length: 15 amino acids. The germline V gene encodes CDR1 MDHEN and CDR2 SYDVKM. CDR3 nucleotides: TGTGCCAGCACCCTCACGGGACGCATGAACATTGAAGCTTTCTTT. As protein: CASTLTGRMNIEAFF.

In the case of this clonotype: The junction departs from germline at one end; a sequencing error may be responsible. The chain has TRBV6-5 and TRBJ1-2; D not certain. The germline gives CDR1 MNHEY, CDR2 SVGAGI. The CDR3 is 12 amino acids. The CDR3 region has the DNA TGTGCCAGCAGTTACTCACGCTATGGTTACACCTTC. This codes for CASSYSRYGYTF.

J is TRBJ2-7 and V is TRBV28; 8 nucleotides match TRBD1. The CDR3 extends over 15 amino acids. CDR1 MDHEN and CDR2 SYDVKM come from the germline V gene. The ends lost 5 bases at V and 2 bases at J; junction bases unmatched: 8. As DNA, the CDR3 is TGTGCCAGCAGTGACAGGGGCTGGAGCACCTACGAGCAGTACTTC. Translating it yields CASSDRGWSTYEQYF.

As concerns this clonotype: The junction does not match germline at one end; this may be a read error. J is TRBJ1-2 and V is TRBV6-5; 9 nucleotides line up with TRBD1. Germline V lookup: CDR1 MNHEY, CDR2 SVGAGI. The CDR3 consists of 13 residues. CDR3 nucleotides: TGTGCCAGCAGGGGACAGGGCGTCTATGGCTACAGTTTC. This gives the protein CASRGQGVYGYSF.

This clonotype was seen at least ten times. This chain joins TRBV20-1 and TRBJ1-5; D gene uncertain. The V and J ends lost 0 bases and 4 bases respectively, with 10 bases between them. CDR3 size: 14 residues. Germline V gene sequence: CDR1 DFQATT, CDR2 SNEGSKA (reference sequence). The CDR3 DNA is TGCAGTGCTAGAGATCTGAGGGAGAATCAGCCCCAGCATTTT. Translating gives CSARDLRENQPQHF.